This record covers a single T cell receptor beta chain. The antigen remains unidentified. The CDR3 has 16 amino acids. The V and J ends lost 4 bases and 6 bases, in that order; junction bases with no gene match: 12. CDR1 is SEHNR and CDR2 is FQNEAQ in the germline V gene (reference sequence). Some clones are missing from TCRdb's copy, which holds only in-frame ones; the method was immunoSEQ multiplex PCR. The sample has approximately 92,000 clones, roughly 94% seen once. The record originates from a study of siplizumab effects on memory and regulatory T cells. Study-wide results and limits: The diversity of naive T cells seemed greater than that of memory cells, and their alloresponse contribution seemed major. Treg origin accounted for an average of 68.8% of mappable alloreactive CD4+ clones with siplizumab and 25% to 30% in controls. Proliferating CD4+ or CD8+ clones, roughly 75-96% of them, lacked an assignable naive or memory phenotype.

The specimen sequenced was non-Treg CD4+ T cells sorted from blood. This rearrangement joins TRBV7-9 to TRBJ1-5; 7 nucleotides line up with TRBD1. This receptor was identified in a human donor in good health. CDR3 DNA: TGTGCCAGCAGCTACTCCGACAGGGTTCGAGCTCAGCCCCAGCATTTT. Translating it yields CASSYSDRVRAQPQHF.